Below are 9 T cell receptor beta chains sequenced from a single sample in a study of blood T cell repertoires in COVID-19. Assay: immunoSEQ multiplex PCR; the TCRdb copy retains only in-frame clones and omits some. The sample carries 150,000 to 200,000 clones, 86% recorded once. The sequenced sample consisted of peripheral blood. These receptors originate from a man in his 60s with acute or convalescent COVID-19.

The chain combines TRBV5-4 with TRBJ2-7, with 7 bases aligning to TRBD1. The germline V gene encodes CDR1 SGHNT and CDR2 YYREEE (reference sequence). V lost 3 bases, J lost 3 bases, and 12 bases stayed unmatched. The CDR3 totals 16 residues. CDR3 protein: CASSSPTGTENYEQYF. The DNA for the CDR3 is TGTGCCAGCAGCTCCCCAACCGGGACAGAGAACTACGAGCAGTACTTC. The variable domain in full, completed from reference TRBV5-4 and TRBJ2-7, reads ETGVTQSPTHLIKTRGQQVTLRCSSQSGHNTVSWYQQALGQGPQFIFQYYREEENGRGNFPPRFSGLQFPNYSSELNVNALELDDSALYLCASSSPTGTENYEQYFGPGTRLTVT.

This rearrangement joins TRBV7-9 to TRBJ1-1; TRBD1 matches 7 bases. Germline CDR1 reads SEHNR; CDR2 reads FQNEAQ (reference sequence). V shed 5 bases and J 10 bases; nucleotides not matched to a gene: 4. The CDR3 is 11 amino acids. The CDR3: CASSRQGRAFF. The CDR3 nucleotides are TGTGCCAGCAGCAGACAGGGAAGAGCTTTCTTT.

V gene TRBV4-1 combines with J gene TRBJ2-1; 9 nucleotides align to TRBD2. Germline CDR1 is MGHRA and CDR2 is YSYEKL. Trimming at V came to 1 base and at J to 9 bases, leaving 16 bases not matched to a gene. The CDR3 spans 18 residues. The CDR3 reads CASSQGGGGRALRGEQFF. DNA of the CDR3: TGCGCCAGCAGCCAAGGAGGGGGCGGGAGGGCCCTTCGGGGTGAGCAGTTCTTC.

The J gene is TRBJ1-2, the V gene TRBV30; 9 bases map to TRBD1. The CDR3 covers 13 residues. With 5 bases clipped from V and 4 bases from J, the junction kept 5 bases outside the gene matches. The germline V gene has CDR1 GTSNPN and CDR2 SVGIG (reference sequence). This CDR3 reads CAWDRGLGYGYTF. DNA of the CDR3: TGTGCCTGGGACAGGGGGTTAGGCTATGGCTACACCTTC.

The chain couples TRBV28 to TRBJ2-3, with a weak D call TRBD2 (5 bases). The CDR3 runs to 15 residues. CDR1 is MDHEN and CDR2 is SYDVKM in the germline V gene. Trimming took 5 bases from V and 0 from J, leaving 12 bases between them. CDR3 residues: CASSEIGLSTDTQYF. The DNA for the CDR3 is TGTGCCAGCAGTGAGATCGGACTGAGCACAGATACGCAGTATTTT.

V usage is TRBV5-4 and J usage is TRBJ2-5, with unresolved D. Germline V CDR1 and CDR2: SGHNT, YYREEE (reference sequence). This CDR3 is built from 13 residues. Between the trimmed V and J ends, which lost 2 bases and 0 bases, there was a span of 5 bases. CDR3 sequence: CASSLSYQETQYF. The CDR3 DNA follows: TGTGCCAGCAGCTTATCTTACCAAGAGACCCAGTACTTC. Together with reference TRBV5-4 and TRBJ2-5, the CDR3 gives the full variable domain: ETGVTQSPTHLIKTRGQQVTLRCSSQSGHNTVSWYQQALGQGPQFIFQYYREEENGRGNFPPRFSGLQFPNYSSELNVNALELDDSALYLCASSLSYQETQYFGPGTRLLVL.

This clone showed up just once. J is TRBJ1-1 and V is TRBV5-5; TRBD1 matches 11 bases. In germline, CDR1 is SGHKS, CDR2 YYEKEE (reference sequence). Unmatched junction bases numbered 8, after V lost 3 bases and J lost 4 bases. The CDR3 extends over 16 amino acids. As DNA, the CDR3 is TGTGCCAGCAGCTCCATATGGACAGGGGGCATCACTGAAGCTTTCTTT. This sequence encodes CASSSIWTGGITEAFF.

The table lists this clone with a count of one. The CDR3 nucleotides are TGCGCCAGCAGTAACTGCTGCTCTGGAAACACCATATATTTT. As protein: CASSNCCSGNTIYF. The V call is TRBV23-1, the J call TRBJ1-3; no firm D call. TRBV23-1 falls under the ORF class, with uncertain function. Trimming stripped 5 bases from V and 0 bases from J, with 8 bases between. The CDR3 covers 14 residues.

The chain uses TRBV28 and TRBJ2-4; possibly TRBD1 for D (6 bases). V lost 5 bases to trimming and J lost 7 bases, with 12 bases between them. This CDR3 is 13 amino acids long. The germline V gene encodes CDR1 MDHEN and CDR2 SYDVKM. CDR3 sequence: CASSTGFGNIQYF. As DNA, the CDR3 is TGTGCCAGCAGTACAGGGTTCGGGAACATTCAGTACTTC.